The 23 T cell receptor beta chains in this list originate from one sample, sequenced in a study of blood T cell repertoires in COVID-19. Libraries were prepared by immunoSEQ multiplex PCR; TCRdb keeps only in-frame clonotypes and omits some of them. The table has 250,000 to 400,000 clones, around 88% seen once. Source material: peripheral blood. These receptors were taken from a woman in her 30s with COVID-19, enrolled during active disease.

The chain uses TRBV7-2 and TRBJ1-5; D remains unclear. Germline lookup yields CDR1 SGHTA and CDR2 FQGNSA. Trimming pared 3 bases from V and 1 base from J, leaving 7 bases between. The CDR3 totals 14 residues. The CDR3: CASSFRWSNQPQHF. CDR3 DNA sequence: TGTGCCAGCAGCTTCAGGTGGAGCAATCAGCCCCAGCATTTT.

This chain uses TRBV5-1 with TRBJ1-2; 10 nucleotides line up with TRBD1. After removal of 4 bases from V and 3 bases from J, the junction contained 3 bases not matched to a gene. The CDR3 is 14 residues long. The germline gives CDR1 SGHRS, CDR2 YFSETQ. The DNA of the CDR3 is TGCGCCAGCAGCACCGGGACAGGGGACTATGGCTACACCTTC. This translates into CASSTGTGDYGYTF. Filled out from reference TRBV5-1 and TRBJ1-2, the complete variable domain reads KAGVTQTPRYLIKTRGQQVTLSCSPISGHRSVSWYQQTPGQGLQFLFEYFSETQRNKGNFPGRFSGRQFSNSRSEMNVSTLELGDSALYLCASSTGTGDYGYTFGSGTRLTVV.

This rearrangement joins TRBV6-5 to TRBJ1-1; no definite D call. V lost 3 bases, J lost 1 base, and 6 bases lay in between. Germline CDR1 and CDR2: MNHEY and SVGAGI. The CDR3 runs 13 residues. The DNA for the CDR3 is TGTGCCAGCAGTTATAAACAGAACACTGAAGCTTTCTTT. This codes for CASSYKQNTEAFF.

The rearrangement links TRBV19 to TRBJ1-2, with D possibly TRBD1 on 6 matching bases. V lost 6 bases to trimming and J lost 1 base, with 12 bases between them. The CDR3 has 14 amino acids. The germline V gene has CDR1 LNHDA and CDR2 SQIVND (reference sequence). The CDR3 here is CASSPDRFNYGYTF. The CDR3 DNA reads TGTGCCAGTAGCCCGGACAGATTTAACTATGGCTACACCTTC. Full variable domain (rest looked up from reference TRBV19 and TRBJ1-2): DGGITQSPKYLFRKEGQNVTLSCEQNLNHDAMYWYRQDPGQGLRLIYYSQIVNDFQKGDIAEGYSVSREKKESFPLTVTSAQKNPTAFYLCASSPDRFNYGYTFGSGTRLTVV.

The genes are TRBV30 and TRBJ2-3; 9 positions agree with TRBD2. J was trimmed by 0 bases and V by 3 bases; bases with no gene match: 4. CDR1 and CDR2 (germline): GTSNPN, SVGIG (reference sequence). The length of the CDR3 is 15 residues. CDR3 bases: TGTGCCTGGAGGCGACTAGCGGCGAGCACAGATACGCAGTATTTT. It specifies CAWRRLAASTDTQYF. Using reference TRBV30 and TRBJ2-3 for the parts outside the CDR3, the full variable domain is SQTIHQWPATLVQPVGSPLSLECTVEGTSNPNLYWYRQAAGRGLQLLFYSVGIGQISSEVPQNLSASRPQDRQFILSSKKLLLSDSGFYLCAWRRLAASTDTQYFGPGTRLTVL.

The chain links TRBV4-1 to TRBJ2-7; 7 nucleotides line up with TRBD1. Looked up from germline, CDR1 is MGHRA and CDR2 is YSYEKL. Trimming at V came to 4 bases and at J to 4 bases, leaving 10 bases not matched to a gene. This CDR3 contains 15 residues. Written as DNA, the CDR3 is TGCGCCAGCAGCCCGTCCCCGGGACAGCCTTACGAGCAGTACTTC. Its translation: CASSPSPGQPYEQYF.

The rearrangement uses TRBV6-1 and TRBJ1-5, with 7 nucleotides matching TRBD1. V was pared by 0 bases and J by 6 bases, with 5 bases of the junction left unmatched. From germline, CDR1 is MNHNS and CDR2 SASEGT. The CDR3 totals 15 residues. The CDR3 DNA sequence: TGTGCCAGCAGTGAAGCAGGGGGCGTAGGTCAGCCCCAGCATTTT. Translating gives CASSEAGGVGQPQHF.

The CDR3 protein is CASSTENRDSAPMNTEAFF. In DNA form, the CDR3 reads TGCGCCAGCAGTACCGAAAACCGGGACAGCGCACCAATGAACACTGAAGCTTTCTTT. V is TRBV23-1 and J is TRBJ1-1; the match to TRBD1 covers 7 bases. TRBV23-1 has ORF status, its function being uncertain. J lost 0 bases, V lost 5 bases, and 18 bases had no gene match. The CDR3 runs 19 residues.

The V call is TRBV6-6, the J call TRBJ1-2; no clear D gene. The CDR3 consists of 13 residues. Between the trimmed V and J ends, which lost 5 bases and 4 bases, there was a span of 11 bases. The germline V gene has CDR1 MNHNY and CDR2 SVGAGI (reference sequence). The CDR3 here is CASSPDIFYGYTF. CDR3 DNA: TGTGCCAGCAGTCCTGACATTTTCTATGGCTACACCTTC.

The chain uses TRBV7-8 and TRBJ1-2; 10 nucleotides agree with TRBD1. With V trimmed by 5 bases and J by 7 bases, 7 bases remained unmatched. The CDR3 loop spans 14 amino acids. Germline-derived CDR1 and CDR2 are SGHVS and FQNEAQ. The CDR3 DNA follows: TGTGCCAGCAGCCTGGACAGGGGGGGTTTTGGCTACACCTTC. This gives the protein CASSLDRGGFGYTF.

J is TRBJ2-1 and V is TRBV5-1; 7 positions match TRBD1. The CDR3 spans 18 residues. CDR1 is SGHRS and CDR2 is YFSETQ in the germline V gene. Trimming cost V 0 bases and J 0 bases; bases outside gene matches: 9. The CDR3 loop reads CASSLGDRAPNSYNEQFF. The CDR3 bases are TGCGCCAGCAGCTTGGGGGACAGAGCACCTAACTCCTACAATGAGCAGTTCTTC. Filled out from reference TRBV5-1 and TRBJ2-1, the complete variable domain reads KAGVTQTPRYLIKTRGQQVTLSCSPISGHRSVSWYQQTPGQGLQFLFEYFSETQRNKGNFPGRFSGRQFSNSRSEMNVSTLELGDSALYLCASSLGDRAPNSYNEQFFGPGTRLTVL.

CDR3 DNA: TGTGCCAGCAGCTTAGCTATGAACACTGAAGCTTTCTTT. This gives the protein CASSLAMNTEAFF. The genes are TRBV7-2 and TRBJ1-1; no reliable D call. V was cut by 0 bases and J by 0 bases, with 2 bases left in between. The CDR3 totals 13 residues. The germline V gene has CDR1 SGHTA and CDR2 FQGNSA.

The genes are TRBV5-1 and TRBJ2-5; the match to TRBD2 covers 13 bases. The CDR3 spans 16 residues. Germline CDR1 reads SGHRS; CDR2 reads YFSETQ. V was clipped by 4 bases and J by 5 bases; unmatched bases: 8. This CDR3 reads CASSIGTSGVSETQYF. The DNA of the CDR3 is TGCGCCAGCAGCATAGGGACTAGCGGGGTGTCGGAGACCCAGTACTTC. The full variable domain, completed using reference TRBV5-1 and TRBJ2-5, is KAGVTQTPRYLIKTRGQQVTLSCSPISGHRSVSWYQQTPGQGLQFLFEYFSETQRNKGNFPGRFSGRQFSNSRSEMNVSTLELGDSALYLCASSIGTSGVSETQYFGPGTRLLVL.

In DNA, the CDR3 is TGTGCCAGCAGCGTACAGGGCAGTCCAGATACGCAGTATTTT. Encoded protein: CASSVQGSPDTQYF. The chain uses TRBV9 and TRBJ2-3; the D gene is possibly TRBD1 (5 bases). Germline CDR1 SGDLS, CDR2 YYNGEE. This CDR3 is 14 amino acids long. The V end lost 1 base, the J end lost 4 bases, and 10 bases lay between the germline ends.

This chain connects TRBV6-5 to TRBJ1-2, with D uncertain. The CDR3 is 14 residues long. V gave up 0 bases and J gave up 4 bases, with 9 bases separating them. Looked up from germline, CDR1 is MNHEY and CDR2 is SVGAGI. Written as DNA, the CDR3 is TGTGCCAGCAGTTACTCCGCGGATATCTATGGCTACACCTTC. Its translation: CASSYSADIYGYTF.

This clone has a handful of counts. J is TRBJ1-1 and V is TRBV19; no clear D. V was cut by 5 bases and J by 1 base, with 11 bases left in between. CDR1 and CDR2 from the germline V gene are LNHDA and SQIVND (reference sequence). The CDR3 is 14 amino acids. The CDR3 region is CASSVPPGNTEAFF. CDR3 sequence (DNA): TGTGCCAGTAGTGTCCCCCCGGGGAACACTGAAGCTTTCTTT.

This chain links TRBV5-1 with TRBJ1-2, with D possibly being TRBD1 (6 bases). CDR1 and CDR2 from the germline V gene are SGHRS and YFSETQ. Trimming removed 4 bases at V and 8 bases at J, with 21 bases between. CDR3 length: 15 residues. The CDR3 here is CASSTFDRPGGGYTF. In DNA form, the CDR3 reads TGCGCCAGCAGCACCTTCGACAGGCCCGGCGGGGGCTACACCTTC.

The V gene is TRBV9, the J gene TRBJ2-2; no definite D call. Germline V lookup: CDR1 SGDLS, CDR2 YYNGEE. The V end lost 4 bases, the J end lost 1 base, and 5 bases lay between the germline ends. The CDR3 loop spans 13 amino acids. The chain's CDR3 is CASSSKNTGELFF. In DNA form, the CDR3 reads TGTGCCAGCAGCTCAAAGAACACCGGGGAGCTGTTTTTT.

CDR3 sequence reads: CASSWAVRTSGGYEQYV. The CDR3 nucleotides are TGTGCCAGCAGCTGGGCCGTAAGGACTAGCGGGGGGTACGAGCAGTACGTC. This chain uses TRBV5-8 with TRBJ2-7; 14 bases agree with TRBD2. After removal of 3 bases from V and 4 bases from J, the junction contained 9 bases not matched to a gene. This CDR3 comprises 17 residues. Germline V gene data show CDR1 as SGHTS and CDR2 as YDEGEE.

This sequence joins TRBV2 and TRBJ1-2; no clear D. The germline V and J ends were trimmed by 2 bases and 4 bases, with 17 bases remaining between them. The CDR3 is 16 amino acids. The germline CDR1 and CDR2 sequences are SNHLY and FYNNEI. CDR3 sequence reads: CASSEMVGSARYGYTF. The CDR3 nucleotides read TGTGCCAGCAGTGAAATGGTCGGCAGCGCGCGCTATGGCTACACCTTC.

The chain links TRBV19 to TRBJ1-4; D ambiguous. Germline values: CDR1 LNHDA, CDR2 SQIVND (reference sequence). The V gene lost 2 bases and the J gene lost 3 bases, with 4 bases spanning the gap. This CDR3 has 13 amino acids. The CDR3 nucleotides are TGTGCCAGTAGTATAACGGCTAATGAAAAACTGTTTTTT. Translation gives CASSITANEKLFF. Full variable domain (missing parts from reference TRBV19 and TRBJ1-4): DGGITQSPKYLFRKEGQNVTLSCEQNLNHDAMYWYRQDPGQGLRLIYYSQIVNDFQKGDIAEGYSVSREKKESFPLTVTSAQKNPTAFYLCASSITANEKLFFGSGTQLSVL.

The genes are TRBV7-2 and TRBJ2-3, with D tentatively TRBD2 (6 bases). V was trimmed by 1 base and J by 0 bases, leaving 8 bases between them. This CDR3 comprises 15 residues. Germline V gene lookup returns CDR1 SGHTA and CDR2 FQGNSA. The CDR3 sequence is CASSLGGLSTDTQYF. The CDR3 DNA reads as TGTGCCAGCAGCTTAGGCGGACTAAGCACAGATACGCAGTATTTT.

The table lists this clone with a count of one. V usage is TRBV6-5 and J usage is TRBJ2-3, with 10 bases that match TRBD2. Trimming took 4 bases from V and 3 from J; bases not matched to a gene: 4. CDR1 MNHEY and CDR2 SVGAGI come from the germline V gene. The CDR3 consists of 15 residues. CDR3 residues: CASSFRTSGTDTQYF. The CDR3 DNA sequence: TGTGCCAGCAGTTTTAGGACTAGCGGAACAGATACGCAGTATTTT.